This entry is about one TCR beta chain. The sample is drawn from a study of radiation and T cells in renal cell carcinoma. Produced via immunoSEQ multiplex PCR; TCRdb's table is partial and in-frame only. The table shows tens of thousands of clones, with around three quarters occurring only once. Time point given: blood 2 weeks post-SBRT. Treatment here: 15 Gy SBRT to primary tumor, nephrectomy 4 weeks later. Trimming left V 1 base short and J 5 bases short, with 8 bases between. This CDR3 region has 13 residues. Germline loops: CDR1 SGHTA, CDR2 FQGNSA. Sequencing was performed on blood, taken from a patient whose treatment included radiotherapy and nephrectomy. The chain links TRBV7-2 to TRBJ1-1; D unclear. The receptor comes from a woman aged 70-85 years with renal cell carcinoma. The CDR3 loop is CASSLGARTEAFF. The CDR3 DNA sequence: TGTGCCAGCAGCTTAGGGGCGAGGACTGAAGCTTTCTTT.